The present entry profiles one T cell receptor beta chain with its context. Its antigen is currently not known. No base qualities exist here, and no much larger clone lies one base off it. This entry comes from a study of blood T cell repertoires in COVID-19 (TCRdb year 2020). For context, the study as a whole: Collaborator samples came from the United States, Italy and Spain and covered acute and convalescent phases of COVID-19. The repertoires were made available in a free public database intended to serve as a resource for research on the immune response to SARS-CoV-2. Where available, HLA class I and class II types were obtained from metadata supplied by the sample provider rather than from assay-based typing. Subjects who had been exposed to COVID-19, were actively infected with it, or had recovered from it provided the deeply sampled blood TCRbeta repertoires that made up the dataset. The sample metadata nearly always contained a de-identified subject ID, COVID-19 status, age in years and sex. The samples were drawn from the first 160 participants of the ongoing ImmuneRACE study and from 950 to 1,500 subjects provided by 6 global collaborators. The material from the prospective study consisted of cDNA or gDNA derived from T cells, B-cell-depleted T cells, or PBMCs. Broader findings and caveats from the paper: The quantity of clinical and demographic metadata differed by source and by participant and was supplied without curation.

The collaborating institutions used their own protocols to collect whole blood in K2EDTA tubes. For TCRbeta analysis, collaborators shipped samples as frozen whole blood, isolated PBMCs, or DNA extracted from either of those sample types. TCRbeta CDR3 regions were amplified from genomic DNA using the immunoSEQ Assay, a bias-controlled multiplex PCR. Regarding the original processing steps: The number of nucleated cells in each sample was estimated by amplification of reference gene primers within the assay. To quantify the absolute abundance of each unique TCRbeta CDR3 rearrangement, sequence reads were collapsed and filtered. For each sample, productive Simpson clonality was calculated by taking the square root of Simpson's diversity index across productive rearrangements. The table was pulled from immuneACCESS by TCRdb, which kept in-frame rearrangements only. Such tables lose some clones; where checked, under half of the loss comes from unresolved V genes, and the rest has no known cause. From that table come the V and J calls and clone size; the DNA was used to work out D and trimming. Recorded for this sample are 100,000 or so clones; approximately 81% of them occurred a single time. Clones ranked in the top ten supply around 2% of the sample.

Sequenced: peripheral blood. This clonotype originated in a woman in her seventies with active or convalescent COVID-19.

The CDR3 loop reads CASSYREGPQHF. The nucleotide sequence is given as TGTGCCAGCAGTTACCGCGAGGGGCCCCAGCATTTT. This receptor chain uses TRBV6-2 or TRBV6-3 and TRBJ1-5; no D gene is confidently identified. CDR1 MNHEY and CDR2 SVGEGT were looked up in the germline V gene. Measured from the cysteine to the phenylalanine, the CDR3 is 12 residues long. The read is trimmed to its CDR3 DNA, 36 bases read in frame from base 1. V loses 2 bases of germline sequence and J loses 9 bases, and the interval between the two ends is 8 bases.